This T cell receptor beta chain is from a study of cytomegalovirus exposure and HLA in healthy donors. Study at large: Out of roughly 170 million T cells, an earlier analysis found some 120 million unique TCR beta sequences in total. Notes on the study in general: Reports showed the classifier diagnosing cytomegalovirus status with high specificity and sensitivity.

About this clone itself: What it recognizes is unknown.

Primers for the PCR totalled 60 Vbeta and 13 Jbeta. Libraries were prepared by immunoSEQ multiplex PCR; TCRdb keeps only in-frame clonotypes and omits some of them. The data contain over 150,000 clones, approximately 76% of them seen just once; the ten biggest clones take up more than 1.2%. The germline gives CDR1 MNHEY, CDR2 SMNVEV (reference sequence). Trimming cost V 5 bases and J 3 bases; bases outside gene matches: 6. The CDR3 is 16 amino acids. The origin of this receptor is a man between 60 and 75 years old in good health and CMV-seronegative. Sequenced input: PBMCs. The chain joins TRBV27 to TRBJ1-5; the match to TRBD1 covers 11 bases. The CDR3 DNA reads TGTGCCAGCAGTCAATGGACAGGGGGCGACAATCAGCCCCAGCATTTT. This codes for CASSQWTGGDNQPQHF.